The 26 T cell receptor beta chains below were found in one sample sequenced in a study of T cell responses to AZD1222 COVID-19 vaccine. Measured with immunoSEQ multiplex PCR; TCRdb has only the in-frame clones, and not every one. The table lists about 96,000 clones, 85% to 90% of them singletons. The source material was peripheral blood, sampled on day 0 of AZD1222 vaccination. These receptors were obtained from an adult in good health.

The gene calls are TRBV28 and TRBJ2-1; perhaps TRBD2 as D (6 bases). The germline gives CDR1 MDHEN, CDR2 SYDVKM. The V and J ends lost 4 bases and 2 bases respectively, with 24 bases between them. There are 19 residues in the CDR3. CDR3 residues: CASSYSPVSSGLTYNEQFF. The CDR3 nucleotides read TGTGCCAGCAGTTACTCCCCTGTCTCCAGCGGGCTAACCTACAATGAGCAGTTCTTC.

This sequence joins TRBV30 and TRBJ1-5; no firm D call. Germline V gene lookup returns CDR1 GTSNPN and CDR2 SVGIG (reference sequence). The CDR3 has 14 residues. Between the trimmed V and J ends, which lost 2 bases and 0 bases, there was a span of 8 bases. CDR3 nucleotide sequence: TGTGCCTGGAGTCCCAGGAATAGCAATCAGCCCCAGCATTTT. Its translation: CAWSPRNSNQPQHF.

This clone was seen only once. The J gene is TRBJ2-3, the V gene TRBV5-1; D assignment may be TRBD1 or TRBD2 (7 bases each). Trimming removed 3 bases at V and 4 bases at J, with 18 bases between. This CDR3 has 16 amino acids. Germline CDR1 and CDR2: SGHRS and YFSETQ. The CDR3, as DNA: TGCGCCAGCAGCTCGGGACTATTAGGGGGCGCAGATACGCAGTATTTT. It is translated as CASSSGLLGGADTQYF.

The chain employs TRBV6-5 and TRBJ2-2; 10 bases align to TRBD1. The CDR3 is 14 amino acids. J gave up 1 base and V 10 bases, and 3 bases lay outside the gene matches. The germline V gene encodes CDR1 MNHEY and CDR2 SVGAGI. The CDR3: CATRTGGNTGELFF. In nucleotides, the CDR3 is TGTGCCACCCGGACAGGGGGGAACACCGGGGAGCTGTTTTTT.

V usage is TRBV19 and J usage is TRBJ1-1, with 8 bases lining up with TRBD1. This CDR3 spans 14 amino acids. Per the germline V gene, CDR1 is LNHDA and CDR2 is SQIVND (reference sequence). The V gene end was trimmed by 5 bases and the J gene end by 3 bases; junction bases not matched to a gene: 5. The DNA of the CDR3 is TGTGCCAGTAGTCCCAGGGGGCCTGACACTGAAGCTTTCTTT. Translation: CASSPRGPDTEAFF.

The CDR3 reads CASSFGLAGEAEQYF. Here the CDR3 DNA reads TGTGCCAGCAGCTTCGGACTAGCGGGAGAGGCCGAGCAGTACTTC. The chain is built from TRBV7-2 and TRBJ2-7; TRBD2 matches 13 bases. The CDR3 runs to 15 residues. Germline trimming cut 3 bases from V and 6 bases from J; bases unmatched to any gene: 5. Looked up from germline, CDR1 is SGHTA and CDR2 is FQGNSA. The full variable domain, in which reference TRBV7-2 and TRBJ2-7 provide the parts outside the CDR3, is GAGVSQSPSNKVTEKGKDVELRCDPISGHTALYWYRQSLGQGLEFLIYFQGNSAPDKSGLPSDRFSAERTGGSVSTLTIQRTQQEDSAVYLCASSFGLAGEAEQYFGPGTRLTVT.

The chain carries TRBV6-2 or TRBV6-3 and TRBJ1-2; 9 positions match TRBD1. J lost 3 bases, V lost 2 bases, and 4 bases had no gene match. CDR1 is MNHEY and CDR2 is SVGEGT in the germline V gene. This CDR3 comprises 15 residues. This chain's CDR3 is CASSYDGQGHYGYTF. In DNA form, the CDR3 reads TGTGCCAGCAGTTACGATGGACAGGGGCACTATGGCTACACCTTC.

The chain links TRBV6-2 or TRBV6-3 to TRBJ2-5, with a tentative D call TRBD1 (6 bases). CDR1 is MNHEY and CDR2 is SVGEGT in the germline V gene. The germline V and J ends were trimmed by 4 bases and 2 bases, with 14 bases remaining between them. This CDR3 has 15 amino acids. This chain's CDR3 is CASSSGGGGQETQYF. The CDR3, as DNA: TGTGCCAGCAGTTCTGGGGGCGGCGGACAAGAGACCCAGTACTTC.

This chain links TRBV11-2 with TRBJ2-1; perhaps TRBD1 as D (5 bases). The CDR3 is 16 residues long. V lost 0 bases to trimming and J lost 4 bases, with 13 bases between them. Germline loops: CDR1 SGHAT, CDR2 FQNNGV. CDR3 amino acids: CASSLDYPTGYNEQFF. The CDR3 bases are TGTGCCAGCAGCTTAGATTACCCCACAGGTTACAATGAGCAGTTCTTC.

The V gene is TRBV19, the J gene TRBJ2-2, with D perhaps TRBD2 (5 bases). In germline, CDR1 is LNHDA, CDR2 SQIVND (reference sequence). V gave up 4 bases and J gave up 0 bases, with 18 bases separating them. The CDR3 totals 18 residues. CDR3 in DNA: TGTGCCAGTAGTAGGTTGGGGTTGAGGGAAACGAACACCGGGGAGCTGTTTTTT. This sequence encodes CASSRLGLRETNTGELFF.

This rearrangement joins TRBV27 to TRBJ2-7; maybe TRBD1 (7 bases). V was pared by 5 bases and J by 1 base, with 15 bases between. Looked up from germline, CDR1 is MNHEY and CDR2 is SMNVEV (reference sequence). This CDR3 is built from 15 residues. Here the CDR3 reads CASSPRGDYSYEQYF. For the CDR3, the DNA is TGTGCCAGCAGTCCCAGGGGGGATTATTCCTACGAGCAGTACTTC.

The chain joins TRBV4-3 to TRBJ2-1; TRBD2 agrees at 8 bases. From germline, CDR1 is LGHNA and CDR2 YSLEER. The CDR3 is made up of 16 amino acids. With 4 bases clipped from V and 4 bases from J, the junction kept 9 bases outside the gene matches. CDR3 sequence (DNA): TGCGCCAGCAGCCGAACTAGCGGAGGGGGTTACAATGAGCAGTTCTTC. Translating it yields CASSRTSGGGYNEQFF.

The genes are TRBV6-2 or TRBV6-3 and TRBJ1-3; possibly TRBD1 for D (5 bases). The V end was cut by 6 bases, the J end by 1 base, with 13 bases between. This CDR3 region has 15 residues. Germline V gives CDR1 MNHEY, CDR2 SVGEGT. This chain's CDR3 is CASSELGTSGNTIYF. The CDR3 nucleotides read TGTGCCAGCAGCGAACTAGGGACTTCTGGAAACACCATATATTTT.

This sequence joins TRBV25-1 and TRBJ2-7, with TRBD2 matching 14 bases. This CDR3 has 16 amino acids. Germline CDR1 MGHDK, CDR2 SYGVNS. V was clipped by 4 bases and J by 0 bases; unmatched bases: 2. CDR3 nucleotides: TGTGCCAGCAGTGGGGGGACTAGCGGGAGCTCCTACGAGCAGTACTTC. It is translated as CASSGGTSGSSYEQYF.

The chain couples TRBV9 to TRBJ2-3, with D possibly being TRBD2 (6 bases). V lost 0 bases and J 6 bases, leaving 17 bases between the germline ends. The V gene's germline CDR1 is SGDLS and CDR2 YYNGEE. This CDR3 contains 16 residues. CDR3 in DNA: TGTGCCAGCAGCGTAGCTACGTCAGTGGGAGGTGATACGCAGTATTTT. Translation: CASSVATSVGGDTQYF. Supplemented by reference TRBV9 and TRBJ2-3, the full variable domain reads DSGVTQTPKHLITATGQRVTLRCSPRSGDLSVYWYQQSLDQGLQFLIQYYNGEERAKGNILERFSAQQFPDLHSELNLSSLELGDSALYFCASSVATSVGGDTQYFGPGTRLTVL.

This chain connects TRBV5-4 to TRBJ2-5; the D gene is possibly TRBD2 (6 bases). CDR1 is SGHNT, CDR2 YYREEE, per germline (reference sequence). V gave up 0 bases and J gave up 6 bases, with 15 bases separating them. This CDR3 contains 15 residues. CDR3 in DNA: TGTGCCAGCAGCTTGGTAGCGGCCTTGGGACAGACCCAGTACTTC. Its translation: CASSLVAALGQTQYF. Together with reference TRBV5-4 and TRBJ2-5, the CDR3 gives the full variable domain: ETGVTQSPTHLIKTRGQQVTLRCSSQSGHNTVSWYQQALGQGPQFIFQYYREEENGRGNFPPRFSGLQFPNYSSELNVNALELDDSALYLCASSLVAALGQTQYFGPGTRLLVL.

V is TRBV9 and J is TRBJ1-1, with unresolved D. The V end lost 3 bases, the J end lost 1 base, and 7 bases lay between the germline ends. Germline CDR1 is SGDLS and CDR2 is YYNGEE. The CDR3 extends over 13 amino acids. The CDR3 nucleotides are TGTGCCAGCAGCGGACGGCCGAACACTGAAGCTTTCTTT. The encoded protein is CASSGRPNTEAFF.

The V and J genes are TRBV5-1 and TRBJ2-5, with D perhaps TRBD1 or TRBD2 (6 bases each). Trimming took 4 bases from V and 5 from J, leaving 15 bases between them. The CDR3 sequence is 14 residues long. The germline V gene has CDR1 SGHRS and CDR2 YFSETQ. The CDR3 here is CASSRGDLGETQYF. DNA of the CDR3: TGCGCCAGCAGCAGGGGGGACCTTGGGGAGACCCAGTACTTC.

The rearrangement links TRBV6-1 to TRBJ2-3; D is undetermined. V was trimmed by 4 bases and J by 0 bases, leaving 2 bases between them. The CDR3 spans 12 residues. Germline V CDR1 and CDR2: MNHNS, SASEGT. CDR3 nucleotide sequence: TGTGCCAGCAGTGCGAGCACAGATACGCAGTATTTT. Translated: CASSASTDTQYF.

DNA of the CDR3: TGTGCCAGCACCAAGACTAGCGGGAGTTCCTACGAGCAGTACTTC. It is translated as CASTKTSGSSYEQYF. V and J are TRBV19 and TRBJ2-7; TRBD2 matches at 12 bases. The V gene end was trimmed by 9 bases and the J gene end by 1 base; junction bases not matched to a gene: 7. The CDR3 has 15 residues. Germline values: CDR1 LNHDA, CDR2 SQIVND (reference sequence).

V is TRBV6-2 or TRBV6-3 and J is TRBJ2-7; perhaps D is TRBD1 or TRBD2 (5 bases each). This CDR3 is built from 14 residues. CDR1 and CDR2 from the germline V gene are MNHEY and SVGEGT. Trimming cost V 2 bases and J 3 bases, with 11 bases left between them. CDR3 nucleotide sequence: TGTGCCAGCAGTTACCCCGGGGCAAACTACGAGCAGTACTTC. Protein product: CASSYPGANYEQYF.

This chain joins TRBV9 and TRBJ2-7; weak D call: TRBD1 (6 bases). V was clipped by 0 bases and J by 4 bases, with 11 bases between them. The germline gives CDR1 SGDLS, CDR2 YYNGEE. The CDR3 extends over 14 amino acids. The CDR3: CASSVGSGEYEQYF. The CDR3 bases are TGTGCCAGCAGCGTAGGATCAGGGGAATACGAGCAGTACTTC.

This clone was counted a single time. This chain connects TRBV3-1 (or the pseudogene TRBV3-2) to TRBJ2-1, with 9 bases fitting TRBD1. After removal of 0 bases from V and 1 base from J, the junction contained 4 bases not matched to a gene. The CDR3 is 17 amino acids. The germline gives CDR1 LGHDT, CDR2 YNNKEL (reference sequence). This CDR3 reads CASSQDGGTGSYNEQFF. In nucleotides, the CDR3 is TGTGCCAGCAGCCAAGATGGCGGGACAGGGTCCTACAATGAGCAGTTCTTC.

The V call is TRBV6-5, the J call TRBJ1-2; D perhaps matches TRBD1 (6 bases). V lost 6 bases and J 0 bases, leaving 8 bases between the germline ends. The CDR3 runs to 13 residues. Per the germline V gene, CDR1 is MNHEY and CDR2 is SVGAGI. The CDR3 spells CASRTGANYGYTF. The CDR3 nucleotides are TGTGCCAGCAGGACAGGAGCTAACTATGGCTACACCTTC.

This chain links TRBV28 with TRBJ2-2, with TRBD2 matching over 9 bases. CDR3 length: 16 residues. CDR1 and CDR2 from the germline V gene are MDHEN and SYDVKM. The V and J ends lost 2 bases and 5 bases, in that order; junction bases with no gene match: 6. The CDR3 loop reads CASSLSGRTLTGELFF. Written as DNA, the CDR3 is TGTGCCAGCAGTTTAAGCGGGAGGACCCTTACCGGGGAGCTGTTTTTT.

The chain couples TRBV5-4 to TRBJ2-3, with TRBD2 identical over 8 bases. The V gene end was trimmed by 0 bases and the J gene end by 4 bases; junction bases not matched to a gene: 10. This CDR3 is 17 amino acids long. The germline V gene encodes CDR1 SGHNT and CDR2 YYREEE (reference sequence). The CDR3 nucleotides are TGTGCCAGCAGCTTGGGCGGGGCGGGGGGCGGCGCAGATACGCAGTATTTT. Protein product: CASSLGGAGGGADTQYF.